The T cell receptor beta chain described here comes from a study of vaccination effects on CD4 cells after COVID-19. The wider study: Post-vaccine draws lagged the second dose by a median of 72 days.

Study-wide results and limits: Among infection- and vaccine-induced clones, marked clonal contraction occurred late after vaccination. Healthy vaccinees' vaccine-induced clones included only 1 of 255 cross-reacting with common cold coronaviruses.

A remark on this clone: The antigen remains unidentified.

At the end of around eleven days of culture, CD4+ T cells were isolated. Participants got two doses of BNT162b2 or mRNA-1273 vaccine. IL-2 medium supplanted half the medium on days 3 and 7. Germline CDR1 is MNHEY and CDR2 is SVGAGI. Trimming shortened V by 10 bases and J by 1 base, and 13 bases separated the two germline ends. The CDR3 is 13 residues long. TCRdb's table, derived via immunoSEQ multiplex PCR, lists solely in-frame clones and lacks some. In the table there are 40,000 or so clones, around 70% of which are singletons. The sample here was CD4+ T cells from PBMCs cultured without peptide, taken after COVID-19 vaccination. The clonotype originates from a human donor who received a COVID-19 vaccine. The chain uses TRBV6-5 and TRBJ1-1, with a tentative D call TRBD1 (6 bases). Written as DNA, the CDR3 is TGTGCCACTCCAGGGGAAGCGAACACTGAAGCTTTCTTT. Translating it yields CATPGEANTEAFF.